The clone carrying this T cell receptor (beta chain) was recorded once. Repertoires were generated with immunoSEQ multiplex PCR, while TCRdb's copy carries only in-frame clones and drops some. The sample gives some 100,000 clones, roughly nine tenths of which show up once; about 2% is in the top ten. This CDR3 contains 15 residues. Germline V gene sequence: CDR1 SGHTA, CDR2 FQGNSA. With V trimmed by 1 base and J by 4 bases, 6 bases remained unmatched. This sample was taken from a study of blood T cell repertoires in COVID-19. Whole-study context: T cells, B-cell-depleted T cells, or PBMCs provided the cDNA or gDNA that served as material.

The TCR originated in a human donor with active COVID-19. The donor label of this sample is uncertain. Sequencing input: peripheral blood. V is TRBV7-2 and J is TRBJ1-2; 7 nucleotides line up with TRBD1. CDR3 sequence (DNA): TGTGCCAGCAGCTTAGGACGACAGGGAGGCTATGGCTACACCTTC. Its translation: CASSLGRQGGYGYTF.